The 27 T cell receptor beta chains below all came from one sample that was sequenced in a study of shared T cell receptors in the human thymus. Profiling relied on immunoSEQ multiplex PCR, and the TCRdb table lists in-frame clones only, not all of them. The data hold a few hundred thousand clones, with 95% observed a single time. Sequences were obtained from thymocytes. The receptors stem from a human donor.

The V call is TRBV5-1, the J call TRBJ1-1; 7 nucleotides align to TRBD1. This CDR3 comprises 15 residues. The germline CDR1 and CDR2 sequences are SGHRS and YFSETQ. V was pared by 7 bases and J by 1 base, with 10 bases of the junction left unmatched. CDR3 loop: CASSRDSSSNTEAFF. CDR3 sequence (DNA): TGCGCCAGCTCTAGGGACAGTAGCTCGAACACTGAAGCTTTCTTT.

The gene calls are TRBV6-1 and TRBJ2-7, with TRBD2 identical over 11 bases. V trimming: 3 bases; J trimming: 3 bases; junction bases outside the gene matches: 10. Germline values: CDR1 MNHNS, CDR2 SASEGT. CDR3 size: 17 residues. CDR3 nucleotide sequence: TGTGCCAGCAGTGATATCGGGACTAGCGGTCCCCGCTACGAGCAGTACTTC. Translated, it gives CASSDIGTSGPRYEQYF.

The gene calls are TRBV15 and TRBJ2-5; D is perhaps TRBD1 (6 bases). CDR1 is LNHNV and CDR2 is YYDKDF in the germline V gene (reference sequence). Trimming took off 1 base at V and 1 base at J, with 7 bases between the two ends. The CDR3 is made up of 14 amino acids. The DNA of the CDR3 is TGTGCCACCAGCAGAGCAGGGGCCCAAGAGACCCAGTACTTC. Translating it yields CATSRAGAQETQYF. Filled out from reference TRBV15 and TRBJ2-5, the complete variable domain reads DAMVIQNPRYQVTQFGKPVTLSCSQTLNHNVMYWYQQKSSQAPKLLFHYYDKDFNNEADTPDNFQSRRPNTSFCFLDIRSPGLGDTAMYLCATSRAGAQETQYFGPGTRLLVL.

This chain links TRBV28 with TRBJ1-1; possible D gene TRBD1, 5 bases. Germline loops: CDR1 MDHEN, CDR2 SYDVKM. Trimming removed 2 bases from V and 5 bases from J, with 12 bases in between. This CDR3 has 14 residues. CDR3 sequence reads: CASSLGGVGTEAFF. The CDR3 region has the DNA TGTGCCAGCAGTTTAGGGGGGGTGGGAACTGAAGCTTTCTTT.

The chain is built from TRBV19 and TRBJ2-1; 8 bases match TRBD1. CDR1 and CDR2 (germline): LNHDA, SQIVND (reference sequence). The CDR3 spans 17 residues. V was clipped by 9 bases and J by 9 bases; unmatched bases: 22. The CDR3: CASTTTGGTGFLGEQFF. The CDR3 DNA reads TGTGCCAGCACGACCACAGGTGGGACAGGCTTTTTGGGTGAGCAGTTCTTC.

The V and J genes are TRBV10-1 and TRBJ2-1; the D is unclear. The V and J ends lost 0 bases and 4 bases respectively, with 4 bases between them. The CDR3 spans 13 residues. Germline assignment: CDR1 WNHNN and CDR2 SYGVQD (reference sequence). This chain's CDR3 is CASSESVYNEQFF. As DNA, the CDR3 is TGCGCCAGCAGTGAGTCGGTTTACAATGAGCAGTTCTTC.

This rearrangement joins TRBV6-1 to TRBJ2-6, with 9 bases identical to TRBD1. This CDR3 is 18 amino acids long. Germline CDR1 is MNHNS and CDR2 is SASEGT. J was trimmed by 4 bases and V by 3 bases; bases with no gene match: 10. The CDR3 bases are TGTGCCAGCAGTGAGAACAGGGGGCGGGTAGCCGGGGCCAACGTCCTGACTTTC. It codes for CASSENRGRVAGANVLTF.

The chain combines TRBV4-3 with TRBJ2-7; 8 positions agree with TRBD2. Germline-derived CDR1 and CDR2 are LGHNA and YSLEER. The CDR3 runs 17 residues. V was clipped by 3 bases and J by 2 bases; unmatched bases: 12. Here the CDR3 DNA reads TGCGCCAGCAGCCACCTACTAGGACTAGCCATGACCTACGAGCAGTACTTC. Amino acids: CASSHLLGLAMTYEQYF.

This sequence joins TRBV5-1 and TRBJ2-7, with a tentative D call TRBD2 (5 bases). The CDR3 is 14 residues long. Trimming took off 5 bases at V and 4 bases at J, with 16 bases between the two ends. Germline CDR1 is SGHRS and CDR2 is YFSETQ. CDR3 amino acids: CASRSVEGAYEQYF. The CDR3 coding sequence is TGCGCCAGCAGGTCGGTCGAGGGTGCATACGAGCAGTACTTC.

The V call is TRBV14, the J call TRBJ2-1, with TRBD2 identical over 7 bases. CDR1 SGHDN and CDR2 FVKESK come from the germline V gene. The ends lost 2 bases at V and 4 bases at J; junction bases unmatched: 5. CDR3 size: 15 residues. The CDR3: CASSQRPSGYNEQFF. The CDR3 DNA reads TGTGCCAGCAGCCAAAGACCTAGCGGATACAATGAGCAGTTCTTC.

The chain recombines TRBV7-8 with TRBJ2-1; TRBD2 aligns across 9 bases. The trim removed 2 bases at V and 7 bases at J, leaving 27 bases unmatched. The germline V gene encodes CDR1 SGHVS and CDR2 FQNEAQ. The CDR3 runs 22 residues. The CDR3 sequence is CASSLPARGIVSGSERRNEQFF. CDR3 sequence (DNA): TGTGCCAGCAGCTTACCGGCCAGGGGAATCGTTAGCGGGAGTGAGAGAAGGAATGAGCAGTTCTTC.

The sample holds one count of this clone. V gene TRBV6-1 combines with J gene TRBJ2-7; D not certain. The V and J ends lost 10 bases and 9 bases respectively, with 13 bases between them. Germline V CDR1 and CDR2: MNHNS, SASEGT. The CDR3 totals 10 residues. CDR3 bases: TGTGCCACCCTCGGTCTGCCGCAGTACTTC. It is translated as CATLGLPQYF.

This chain connects TRBV27 to TRBJ2-2; tentative D call: TRBD1 (6 bases). This CDR3 is 15 amino acids long. Per germline, CDR1 MNHEY and CDR2 SMNVEV (reference sequence). Trimming removed 3 bases at V and 5 bases at J, with 13 bases between. The CDR3 DNA reads as TGTGCCAGCAGTTTCTTACCCGGGACAACCGGGGAGCTGTTTTTT. Protein product: CASSFLPGTTGELFF.

The V and J genes are TRBV5-1 and TRBJ1-2, with TRBD1 identical over 7 bases. This CDR3 region has 16 residues. V lost 5 bases to trimming and J lost 3 bases; unmatched junction nucleotides: 13. Germline CDR1 reads SGHRS; CDR2 reads YFSETQ. CDR3 residues: CASSMAQGPDHYGYTF. The CDR3 DNA sequence: TGCGCCAGCAGTATGGCACAGGGGCCTGACCACTATGGCTACACCTTC.

The V gene is TRBV11-2, the J gene TRBJ1-1; D uncertain. The V end was cut by 5 bases, the J end by 5 bases, with 9 bases between. CDR1 and CDR2 from the germline V gene are SGHAT and FQNNGV. The CDR3 has 12 residues. The CDR3 sequence is CASSPRETEAFF. In DNA, the CDR3 is TGTGCCAGCAGCCCGAGGGAAACTGAAGCTTTCTTT.

The genes are TRBV5-1 and TRBJ2-7; D remains unclear. The CDR3 sequence is 16 residues long. Germline V CDR1 and CDR2: SGHRS, YFSETQ. V lost 0 bases to trimming and J lost 2 bases, with 15 bases between them. CDR3 in amino acids: CASSLAPHKGPYEQYF. CDR3 sequence (DNA): TGCGCCAGCAGCTTGGCCCCGCATAAGGGCCCCTACGAGCAGTACTTC.

This clone came up a few times. The chain is built from TRBV15 and TRBJ1-5; no clear D. The CDR3 has 19 residues. Trimming removed 5 bases at V and 0 bases at J, with 23 bases between. CDR1 and CDR2 from the germline V gene are LNHNV and YYDKDF (reference sequence). CDR3 DNA sequence: TGTGCCACCAGCCCCACCATTGATCCGGGGAGGTATAGCAATCAGCCCCAGCATTTT. Its protein product is CATSPTIDPGRYSNQPQHF.

This chain joins TRBV27 and TRBJ1-5; D is ambiguous. CDR1 is MNHEY, CDR2 SMNVEV, per germline (reference sequence). V was cut by 6 bases and J by 5 bases, with 14 bases left in between. The CDR3 is 14 amino acids. DNA for the CDR3: TGTGCCAGCAGGGCGACGGACCGAGATCAGCCCCAGCATTTT. It yields the protein CASRATDRDQPQHF.

The chain is built from TRBV28 and TRBJ2-5; no firm D call. V shed 3 bases and J shed 2 bases, with 13 bases lying between them. Germline CDR1 is MDHEN and CDR2 is SYDVKM. The CDR3 is made up of 15 amino acids. CDR3 sequence reads: CASSLAPRLQETQYF. The CDR3 DNA is TGTGCCAGCAGTTTGGCCCCCAGGTTACAAGAGACCCAGTACTTC.

V is TRBV10-2 and J is TRBJ1-4; TRBD1 matches at 9 bases. The CDR3 loop spans 16 amino acids. J lost 9 bases, V lost 2 bases, and 10 bases had no gene match. Germline values: CDR1 WSHSY, CDR2 SAAADI. CDR3 sequence reads: CASSEPPGTGRQKLFF. DNA for the CDR3: TGCGCCAGCAGTGAGCCGCCCGGGACAGGGCGACAAAAACTGTTTTTT.

J is TRBJ2-4 and V is TRBV6-1, with D possibly matching TRBD1 (5 bases). Germline V CDR1 and CDR2: MNHNS, SASEGT. The CDR3 covers 22 residues. V lost 0 bases, J lost 0 bases, and 27 bases lay in between. CDR3 in amino acids: CASSEALRVLGVKTLAKNIQYF. DNA of the CDR3: TGTGCCAGCAGTGAAGCGCTTAGGGTTTTAGGGGTCAAAACCCTAGCCAAAAACATTCAGTACTTC.

This clone was seen a single time. V gene TRBV6-4 combines with J gene TRBJ1-4; 8 positions match TRBD1. This CDR3 comprises 15 residues. Germline V gives CDR1 MRHNA, CDR2 SNTAGT. Losses at the gene ends were 0 bases for V and 7 bases for J; bases not matched to a gene: 4. This CDR3 reads CASSDSAGGFEKLFF. CDR3 nucleotide sequence: TGTGCCAGCAGTGACTCGGCAGGGGGCTTTGAAAAACTGTTTTTT.

As to this clone: The junction shows a germline mismatch at one end, possibly a read error. The CDR3: CASRLVGQGVYEQYF. CDR3 DNA: TGTGCCAGCCGCTTGGTAGGACAGGGCGTGTACGAGCAGTACTTC. The chain joins TRBV11-1 to TRBJ2-7; 8 nucleotides agree with TRBD1. The CDR3 totals 15 residues. Germline-derived CDR1 and CDR2 are SGHAT and FQDESV (reference sequence).

This clone was seen just once. J is TRBJ2-1 and V is TRBV28; D unclear. Germline assignment: CDR1 MDHEN and CDR2 SYDVKM. This CDR3 is 11 amino acids long. V lost 4 bases and J 10 bases, leaving 8 bases between the germline ends. The CDR3 coding sequence is TGTGCCAGCAGTTCCGAGTGGGAGCAGTTCTTC. Its translation: CASSSEWEQFF.

Notes on this clone: This CDR3 is also generated by other DNA sequences in the sample. This sequence joins TRBV27 and TRBJ2-2; possible D gene TRBD2, 6 bases. CDR3 length: 14 amino acids. V lost 6 bases, J lost 6 bases, and 14 bases lay in between. The germline CDR1 and CDR2 sequences are MNHEY and SMNVEV (reference sequence). The CDR3 nucleotides read TGTGCCAGCAGCCTATTAGGCGGGGCCGGGGAGCTGTTTTTT. Its protein is CASSLLGGAGELFF.

The V gene is TRBV5-5, the J gene TRBJ1-1; D remains unclear. Trimming removed 2 bases at V and 4 bases at J, with 15 bases between. Germline V gives CDR1 SGHKS, CDR2 YYEKEE (reference sequence). The CDR3 is 15 amino acids. In DNA, the CDR3 is TGTGCCAGCAGCTTTAAGGTCCGAGGCTTCACTGAAGCTTTCTTT. Its protein is CASSFKVRGFTEAFF.

The genes are TRBV5-1 and TRBJ2-7; 11 nucleotides line up with TRBD1. V was pared by 1 base and J by 2 bases, with 14 bases of the junction left unmatched. Germline CDR1 and CDR2: SGHRS and YFSETQ. The CDR3 is made up of 19 amino acids. DNA of the CDR3: TGCGCCAGCAGCTTGATAGGTCCTCTTGGGACAGGGGGGACCTACGAGCAGTACTTC. This sequence encodes CASSLIGPLGTGGTYEQYF.